Each of the 32 T cell receptor beta chains below was sequenced from the same sample in a study of regulatory T cells in long-lasting Graves disease. Time point indicated: newly diagnosed GD, antithyroid drugs for less than 3 months. There was RNA extracted from PBMCs, and the TCR library was made from it. Arm-PCR with iRepertoire HTBI primers amplified the CDR3 regions for these TCR beta libraries. TCRdb independently ran MiXCR on the multiplex PCR reads; one entry per CDR3 protein. This table has about 620,000 distinct CDR3 sequences, 15% to 20% appearing once. The same data also contributed to another study, on T cells in Graves' hyperthyroidism and ophthalmopathy.

The sequences come from peripheral blood mononuclear cells (PBMCs), collected at new diagnosis, from a patient treated with antithyroid drugs. These receptors originate from a woman aged 30 to 39 with Graves disease.

This clonotype was seen many times. J is TRBJ1-1 and V is TRBV20-1, with 7 bases matching TRBD1. The CDR3 sequence is 14 residues long. The J segment lost 5 bases and the V segment lost 3 bases, leaving 9 bases of the junction unmatched. Germline V gene lookup returns CDR1 DFQATT and CDR2 SNEGSKA (reference sequence). CDR3 DNA: TGCAGTGCTAGCTCACGGGACAGCCAGACTGAAGCTTTCTTT. Its translation is CSASSRDSQTEAFF.

In this sample, this clonotype turned up many times. The CDR3 reads CASTLSLQGNEQFF. The CDR3, as DNA: TGTGCCAGCACTCTCTCGCTGCAGGGCAATGAGCAGTTCTTC. The chain links TRBV6-1 to TRBJ2-1, with a weak D call TRBD1 (5 bases). V dropped 7 bases and J dropped 6 bases, with 16 bases sitting between them. The CDR3 is made up of 14 amino acids. The V gene's germline CDR1 is MNHNS and CDR2 SASEGT.

This clonotype was found many times. The chain employs TRBV6-1 and TRBJ2-5; maybe TRBD1 (6 bases). CDR1 MNHNS and CDR2 SASEGT come from the germline V gene. The germline V and J ends were trimmed by 6 bases and 5 bases, with 10 bases remaining between them. This CDR3 spans 12 amino acids. The CDR3 nucleotides are TGTGCCAGCAGAGGACAGTGGGAGACCCAGTACTTC. Its translation: CASRGQWETQYF.

The gene calls are TRBV3-1 and TRBJ2-2; D uncertain. V lost 1 base to trimming and J lost 6 bases, with 9 bases between them. There are 14 residues in the CDR3. Germline lookup yields CDR1 LGHDT and CDR2 YNNKEL (reference sequence). The CDR3, as DNA: TGTGCCAGCAGCCAAGTAAGGCGGTCCGGGGAGCTGTTTTTT. Its translation is CASSQVRRSGELFF.

V usage is TRBV24-1 and J usage is TRBJ2-7, with TRBD1 matching over 7 bases. This CDR3 is built from 18 residues. V was clipped by 3 bases and J by 0 bases; unmatched bases: 13. CDR1 is KGHDR, CDR2 SFDVKD, per germline. The CDR3 DNA follows: TGTGCCACCAGTGATCCGCCCGGACAGGCATGCCTCTCCTACGAGCAGTACTTC. Translation gives CATSDPPGQACLSYEQYF.

The chain joins TRBV30 to TRBJ1-5, with D possibly being TRBD1 (6 bases). V was trimmed by 0 bases and J by 14 bases, leaving 17 bases between them. Germline CDR1 reads GTSNPN; CDR2 reads SVGIG (reference sequence). This CDR3 region has 13 residues. The CDR3 coding sequence is TGTGCCTGGAGTGTACGTGTTGGGACACAAAAGCATTTT. It is translated as CAWSVRVGTQKHF.

This clonotype was seen at least ten times. The chain is built from TRBV12-3 or TRBV12-4 and TRBJ2-5; a possible D gene is TRBD2 (6 bases). This CDR3 has 12 amino acids. V lost 8 bases, J lost 5 bases, and 12 bases lay in between. DNA of the CDR3: TGTGCCAGCCGGAGGGACGTCGAGACCCAGTACTTC. Amino acids: CASRRDVETQYF.

Worth noting for this clonotype: A junction end diverges from the germline sequence, so it may reflect a read error. The V call is TRBV7-7, the J call TRBJ2-5; 10 bases line up with TRBD1. CDR1 is SSHAT, CDR2 FNYEAQ, per germline (reference sequence). This CDR3 contains 16 residues. CDR3 amino acids: CASSEYWTGGEETQYF. The CDR3 region has the DNA TGTGCTAGCAGCGAATACTGGACAGGGGGGGAAGAGACCCAGTACTTC.

The table lists this clonotype with a few counts. The gene calls are TRBV6-5 and TRBJ1-6, with a weak D call TRBD1 (5 bases). This CDR3 region has 15 residues. Trimming removed 2 bases from V and 5 bases from J, with 10 bases in between. Germline CDR1 reads MNHEY; CDR2 reads SVGAGI. DNA for the CDR3: TGTGCCAGCAGTTACGGGCCCAGGGATAATTCACCCCTCCACTTT. It yields the protein CASSYGPRDNSPLHF.

The chain uses TRBV19 and TRBJ1-5; D gene ambiguous. Trimming removed 6 bases from V and 5 bases from J, with 17 bases in between. The length of the CDR3 is 15 residues. CDR1 and CDR2 (germline): LNHDA, SQIVND (reference sequence). The CDR3 sequence is CASRGQRGRDQPQHF. The DNA for the CDR3 is TGTGCCAGTAGGGGCCAGAGAGGGCGGGATCAGCCCCAGCATTTT.

Judged by abundance, this clonotype is large. In DNA form, the CDR3 reads TGTGCCACAGCTAGGGGGTCGAACACTGAAGCTTTCTTT. Translated: CATARGSNTEAFF. This chain uses TRBV7-2 with TRBJ1-1; D might be TRBD1 (6 bases). The CDR3 is 13 amino acids. V lost 10 bases to trimming and J lost 1 base, with 13 bases between them. Germline CDR1 is SGHTA and CDR2 is FQGNSA. Based on the CDR3 plus reference TRBV7-2 and TRBJ1-1, the full variable domain is GAGVSQSPSNKVTEKGKDVELRCDPISGHTALYWYRQSLGQGLEFLIYFQGNSAPDKSGLPSDRFSAERTGGSVSTLTIQRTQQEDSAVYLCATARGSNTEAFFGQGTRLTVV.

This clonotype was observed a handful of times. The chain has TRBV30 and TRBJ2-2; TRBD2 aligns across 7 bases. J gave up 6 bases and V 5 bases, and 3 bases lay outside the gene matches. Germline CDR1 and CDR2: GTSNPN and SVGIG (reference sequence). There are 12 residues in the CDR3. The CDR3 coding sequence is TGTGCCTGGGGGGGGGGAGCCGGGGAGCTGTTTTTT. This encodes CAWGGGAGELFF.

This clonotype was picked up many times. This sequence joins TRBV12-3 or TRBV12-4 and TRBJ2-7; D unresolved. Trimming left V 0 bases short and J 3 bases short, with 24 bases between. This CDR3 region has 19 residues. The CDR3 reads CASSLAVGPYFPTLYEQYF. The CDR3 bases are TGTGCCAGCAGTTTAGCGGTTGGACCATACTTTCCCACACTCTACGAGCAGTACTTC.

The chain has TRBV6-5 and TRBJ1-1; D is unresolved. V was trimmed by 0 bases and J by 1 base, leaving 9 bases between them. CDR3 length: 15 amino acids. Per germline, CDR1 MNHEY and CDR2 SVGAGI. This CDR3 reads CASSYSGRSNTEAFF. Here the CDR3 DNA reads TGTGCCAGCAGTTACTCGGGCAGATCGAACACTGAAGCTTTCTTT.

The CDR3 reads CASSEPGRLYNEQFF. In DNA form, the CDR3 reads TGTGCCAGCAGCGAACCGGGACGGCTCTACAATGAGCAGTTCTTC. The rearrangement uses TRBV12-3 or TRBV12-4 and TRBJ2-1; D could derive from TRBD1 or TRBD2 (5 bases each). The CDR3 has 15 amino acids. V was clipped by 6 bases and J by 3 bases, with 15 bases between them.

The table lists this clonotype with a few counts. The chain's CDR3 is CATSTGGTGNTIYF. The CDR3 DNA sequence: TGTGCCACCAGTACAGGGGGCACTGGAAACACCATATATTTT. The V and J genes are TRBV15 and TRBJ1-3, with 9 bases that match TRBD1. The CDR3 has 14 residues. Germline trimming cut 6 bases from V and 2 bases from J; bases unmatched to any gene: 2. Germline V gene sequence: CDR1 LNHNV, CDR2 YYDKDF (reference sequence).

This clonotype was counted only a few times. This chain uses TRBV27 with TRBJ2-5; TRBD2 matches at 15 bases. This CDR3 has 19 amino acids. After removal of 2 bases from V and 5 bases from J, the junction contained 12 bases not matched to a gene. Germline values: CDR1 MNHEY, CDR2 SMNVEV (reference sequence). In DNA form, the CDR3 reads TGTGCCAGCAGTTTAAGATGGACTAGCGGGAGGGCCCTCGGGGAGACCCAGTACTTC. Its protein product is CASSLRWTSGRALGETQYF.

This clonotype occurred many times. The chain has TRBV28 and TRBJ2-1; no firm D call. V lost 6 bases and J 0 bases, leaving 12 bases between the germline ends. Per germline, CDR1 MDHEN and CDR2 SYDVKM. The CDR3 is made up of 15 amino acids. This CDR3 reads CASRGSPSSYNEQFF. CDR3 in DNA: TGTGCCAGCAGGGGCAGCCCGAGCTCCTACAATGAGCAGTTCTTC.

This chain joins TRBV7-9 and TRBJ1-1; no firm D call. The ends were cut back, 1 base at V and 1 base at J, with 7 bases in the middle. Germline loops: CDR1 SEHNR, CDR2 FQNEAQ (reference sequence). The length of the CDR3 is 14 residues. The CDR3 region is CASSLEVGNTEAFF. DNA for the CDR3: TGTGCCAGCAGCTTAGAAGTGGGGAACACTGAAGCTTTCTTT.

The rearrangement joins TRBV20-1 to TRBJ1-1, with a possible D match to TRBD1 (5 bases). Trimming pared 3 bases from V and 4 bases from J, leaving 12 bases between. Germline loops: CDR1 DFQATT, CDR2 SNEGSKA (reference sequence). There are 13 residues in the CDR3. In DNA, the CDR3 is TGCAGTGCTAGTAAATGGGGCGTCACTGAAGCTTTCTTT. Protein: CSASKWGVTEAFF.

This clonotype was seen a handful of times. V gene TRBV7-9 combines with J gene TRBJ2-2, with D hard to call. V lost 1 base, J lost 5 bases, and 8 bases lay in between. This CDR3 contains 14 residues. Germline CDR1 and CDR2: SEHNR and FQNEAQ (reference sequence). CDR3 in DNA: TGTGCCAGCAGCTTAGTCTCGGTAACCGGGGAGCTGTTTTTT. Protein product: CASSLVSVTGELFF.

This clonotype was counted ten times or more. V is TRBV6-5 and J is TRBJ1-2; D is uncertain. The CDR3 sequence is 19 residues long. CDR1 and CDR2 from the germline V gene are MNHEY and SVGAGI. Trimming left V 2 bases short and J 2 bases short, with 24 bases between. The CDR3 loop is CASSYLGVGNSDKNYGYTF. DNA for the CDR3: TGTGCCAGCAGTTACCTAGGCGTGGGGAACTCAGACAAAAACTATGGCTACACCTTC.

This clonotype came up many times. The gene calls are TRBV28 and TRBJ2-1, with 12 bases fitting TRBD2. This CDR3 has 16 amino acids. Per the germline V gene, CDR1 is MDHEN and CDR2 is SYDVKM. The V and J ends lost 5 bases and 4 bases, in that order; junction bases with no gene match: 6. The CDR3 sequence: CASSTSGTSGYNEQFF. In DNA, the CDR3 is TGTGCCAGCAGTACCTCCGGGACTAGCGGGTACAATGAGCAGTTCTTC.

The table lists this clonotype with many counts. This chain uses TRBV7-9 with TRBJ1-2; possibly TRBD1 for D (5 bases). Germline CDR1 reads SEHNR; CDR2 reads FQNEAQ (reference sequence). The V and J ends lost 4 bases and 8 bases respectively, with 11 bases between them. The CDR3 spans 12 residues. The CDR3 sequence is CASSSGLDGYTF. CDR3 nucleotides: TGTGCCAGCAGCTCGGGGCTGGACGGCTACACCTTC.

In this sample, this clonotype turned up a few times. The rearrangement uses TRBV29-1 and TRBJ2-3; D not certain. Germline loops: CDR1 SQVTM, CDR2 ANQGSEA. The CDR3 has 12 residues. With 4 bases removed from V and 4 bases from J, the gap between germline ends came to 9 bases. The CDR3 sequence: CSVALKADTQYF. Here the CDR3 DNA reads TGCAGCGTTGCCCTTAAGGCAGATACGCAGTATTTT.

The chain couples TRBV29-1 to TRBJ2-1; D may correspond to TRBD1 or TRBD2 (6 bases each). Per the germline V gene, CDR1 is SQVTM and CDR2 is ANQGSEA. The germline V and J ends were trimmed by 2 bases and 0 bases, with 14 bases remaining between them. The CDR3 consists of 16 residues. In DNA, the CDR3 is TGCAGCGTTGAAAAGGAGGGGGACTTCTCCTACAATGAGCAGTTCTTC. Amino acids: CSVEKEGDFSYNEQFF.

The sample holds many counts of this clonotype. The chain joins TRBV6-5 to TRBJ2-1; unclear D gene. This CDR3 region has 12 residues. V dropped 2 bases and J dropped 8 bases, with 7 bases sitting between them. Germline CDR1 and CDR2: MNHEY and SVGAGI. For the CDR3, the DNA is TGTGCCAGCAGTTACGACTTCCATGAGCAGTTCTTC. Its protein product is CASSYDFHEQFF.

This clonotype was observed a handful of times. The chain employs TRBV20-1 and TRBJ1-2; no reliable D call. V was cut by 7 bases and J by 5 bases, with 17 bases left in between. The CDR3 is 13 residues long. Germline V lookup: CDR1 DFQATT, CDR2 SNEGSKA (reference sequence). The CDR3 region is CSVPPVGSYGYTF. CDR3 in DNA: TGCAGTGTCCCCCCGGTAGGGTCTTATGGCTACACCTTC.

This clonotype was seen more than once but under ten times. The chain employs TRBV2 and TRBJ1-2, with D unclear. Trimming removed 6 bases from V and 7 bases from J, with 12 bases in between. Germline CDR1 SNHLY, CDR2 FYNNEI. The CDR3 is made up of 12 amino acids. The CDR3 here is CASSPGRVGYTF. In DNA form, the CDR3 reads TGTGCCAGCAGCCCCGGACGAGTTGGCTACACCTTC.

There are many counts of this clonotype. The J gene is TRBJ2-1, the V gene TRBV20-1; a possible D gene is TRBD2 (5 bases). Germline values: CDR1 DFQATT, CDR2 SNEGSKA (reference sequence). The CDR3 extends over 14 amino acids. V shed 6 bases and J shed 7 bases, with 19 bases lying between them. The CDR3 nucleotides read TGCAGTGCAGTTAGGGCGGGTCTGAGTAATGAGCAGTTCTTC. Translating gives CSAVRAGLSNEQFF.

This clonotype was recorded a few times. The rearrangement uses TRBV2 and TRBJ2-1; 7 bases are shared with TRBD1. Germline CDR1 reads SNHLY; CDR2 reads FYNNEI. The CDR3 consists of 15 residues. J gave up 4 bases and V 7 bases, and 10 bases lay outside the gene matches. The CDR3 region has the DNA TGTGCCAGCATGCTGACAGGGAGAGGTTACAATGAGCAGTTCTTC. Translated, it gives CASMLTGRGYNEQFF. Looking up the rest from reference TRBV2 and TRBJ2-1 gives the full variable domain: EPEVTQTPSHQVTQMGQEVILRCVPISNHLYFYWYRQILGQKVEFLVSFYNNEISEKSEIFDDQFSVERPDGSNFTLKIRSTKLEDSAMYFCASMLTGRGYNEQFFGPGTRLTVL.

The chain uses TRBV10-3 and TRBJ2-1; D ambiguous. The CDR3 covers 13 residues. Germline assignment: CDR1 ENHRY and CDR2 SYGVKD. V gave up 2 bases and J gave up 12 bases, with 14 bases separating them. The CDR3 bases are TGTGCCATCAGTGAGGCGACATTCCAGGCGCAGTTCTTC. This encodes CAISEATFQAQFF.